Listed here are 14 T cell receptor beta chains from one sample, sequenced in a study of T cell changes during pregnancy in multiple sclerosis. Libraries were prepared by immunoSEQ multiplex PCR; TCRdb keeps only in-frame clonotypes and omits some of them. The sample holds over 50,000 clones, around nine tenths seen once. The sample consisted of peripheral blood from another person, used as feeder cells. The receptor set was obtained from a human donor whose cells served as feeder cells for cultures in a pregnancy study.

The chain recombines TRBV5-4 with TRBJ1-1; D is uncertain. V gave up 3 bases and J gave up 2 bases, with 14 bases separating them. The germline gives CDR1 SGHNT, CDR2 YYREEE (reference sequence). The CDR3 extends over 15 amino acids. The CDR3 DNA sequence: TGTGCCAGCAGCTCTAATCTTCCCCGTAACACTGAAGCTTTCTTT. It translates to CASSSNLPRNTEAFF.

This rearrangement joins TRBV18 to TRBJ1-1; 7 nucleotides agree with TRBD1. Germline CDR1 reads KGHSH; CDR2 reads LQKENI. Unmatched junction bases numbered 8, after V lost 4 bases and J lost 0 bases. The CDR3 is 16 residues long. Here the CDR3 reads CASSLNRGGMNTEAFF. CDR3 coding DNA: TGTGCCAGCTCACTTAACAGGGGAGGAATGAACACTGAAGCTTTCTTT.

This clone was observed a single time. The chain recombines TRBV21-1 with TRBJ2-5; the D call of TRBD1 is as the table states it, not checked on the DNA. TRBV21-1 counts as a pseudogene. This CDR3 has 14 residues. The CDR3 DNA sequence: TGTGCCACTCGTTTCAGGGCCCACCAAGAGACCCAGTACTTC. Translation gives CATRFRAHQETQYF.

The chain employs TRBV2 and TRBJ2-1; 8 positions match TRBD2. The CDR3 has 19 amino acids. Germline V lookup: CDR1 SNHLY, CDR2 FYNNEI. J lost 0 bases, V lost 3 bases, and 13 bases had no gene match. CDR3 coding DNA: TGTGCCAGCAGTGACTTAGCGGGGCCCCTCGGGTTCTCCTACAATGAGCAGTTCTTC. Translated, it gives CASSDLAGPLGFSYNEQFF.

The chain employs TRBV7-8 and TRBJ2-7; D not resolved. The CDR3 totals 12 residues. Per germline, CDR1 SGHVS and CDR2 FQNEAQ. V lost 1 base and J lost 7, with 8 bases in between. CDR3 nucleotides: TGTGCCAGCAGCTTAGTTATGCTGGAGCAGTACTTC. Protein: CASSLVMLEQYF.

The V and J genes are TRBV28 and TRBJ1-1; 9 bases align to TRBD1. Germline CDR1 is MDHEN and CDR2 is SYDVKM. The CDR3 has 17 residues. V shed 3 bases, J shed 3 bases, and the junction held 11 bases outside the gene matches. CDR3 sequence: CASSLNTGGRGDTEAFF. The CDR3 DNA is TGTGCCAGCAGTTTGAATACAGGGGGCAGGGGGGACACTGAAGCTTTCTTT. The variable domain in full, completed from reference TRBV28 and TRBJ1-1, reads DVKVTQSSRYLVKRTGEKVFLECVQDMDHENMFWYRQDPGLGLRLIYFSYDVKMKEKGDIPEGYSVSREKKERFSLILESASTNQTSMYLCASSLNTGGRGDTEAFFGQGTRLTVV.

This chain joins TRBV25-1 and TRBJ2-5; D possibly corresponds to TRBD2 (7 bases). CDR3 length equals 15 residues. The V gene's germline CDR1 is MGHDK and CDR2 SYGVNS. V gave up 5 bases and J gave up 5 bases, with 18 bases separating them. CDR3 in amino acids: CASSPPGGWKETQYF. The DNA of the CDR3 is TGTGCCAGCAGTCCGCCGGGGGGCTGGAAGGAGACCCAGTACTTC.

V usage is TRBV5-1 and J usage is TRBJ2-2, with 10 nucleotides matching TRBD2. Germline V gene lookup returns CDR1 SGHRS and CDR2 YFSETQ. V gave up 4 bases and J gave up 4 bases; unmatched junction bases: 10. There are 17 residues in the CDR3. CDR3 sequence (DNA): TGCGCCAGCAGCCGAGTCCTAGCGGGAGACGGCACCGGGGAGCTGTTTTTT. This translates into CASSRVLAGDGTGELFF.

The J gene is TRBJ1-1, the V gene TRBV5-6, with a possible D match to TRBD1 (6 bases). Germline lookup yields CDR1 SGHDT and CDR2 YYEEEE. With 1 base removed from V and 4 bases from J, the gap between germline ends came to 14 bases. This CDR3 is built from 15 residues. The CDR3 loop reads CASSLLGTGSTEAFF. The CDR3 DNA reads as TGTGCCAGCAGCTTGTTGGGCACAGGGAGCACTGAAGCTTTCTTT.

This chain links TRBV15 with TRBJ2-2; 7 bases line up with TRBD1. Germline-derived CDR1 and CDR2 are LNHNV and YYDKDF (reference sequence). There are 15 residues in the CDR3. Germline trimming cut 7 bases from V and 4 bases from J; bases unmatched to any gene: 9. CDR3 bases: TGTGCCACCACCTGGTCCCGGGACAGCACCGGGGAGCTGTTTTTT. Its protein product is CATTWSRDSTGELFF.

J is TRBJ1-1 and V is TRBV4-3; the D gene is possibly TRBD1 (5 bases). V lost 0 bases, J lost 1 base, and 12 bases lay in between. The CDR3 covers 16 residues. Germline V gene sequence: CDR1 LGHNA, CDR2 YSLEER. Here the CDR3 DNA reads TGCGCCAGCAGCCAAGACTGGCGGGGGACGAACACTGAAGCTTTCTTT. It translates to CASSQDWRGTNTEAFF.

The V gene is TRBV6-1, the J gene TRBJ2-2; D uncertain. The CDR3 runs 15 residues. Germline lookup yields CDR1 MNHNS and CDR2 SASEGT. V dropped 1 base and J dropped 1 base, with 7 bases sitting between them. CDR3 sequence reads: CASSEDWQNTGELFF. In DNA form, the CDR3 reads TGTGCCAGCAGTGAAGATTGGCAGAACACCGGGGAGCTGTTTTTT.

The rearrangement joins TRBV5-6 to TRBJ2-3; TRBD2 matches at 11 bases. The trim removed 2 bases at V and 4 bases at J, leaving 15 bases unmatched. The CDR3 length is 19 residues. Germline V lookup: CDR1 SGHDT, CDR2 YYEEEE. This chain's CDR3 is CASSLKLAGAPRPPDTQYF. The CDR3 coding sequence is TGTGCCAGCAGCTTAAAACTAGCGGGGGCCCCGCGTCCTCCAGATACGCAGTATTTT.

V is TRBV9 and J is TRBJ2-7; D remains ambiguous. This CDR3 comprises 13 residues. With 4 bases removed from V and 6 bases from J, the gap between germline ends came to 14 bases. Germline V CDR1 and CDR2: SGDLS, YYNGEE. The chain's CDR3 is CASSPRRIGEQYF. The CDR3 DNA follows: TGTGCCAGCAGCCCCCGGCGGATCGGCGAGCAGTACTTC.